Listed below are T cell receptor beta chains from one sample, sequenced in a study of beta chain features in type 1 diabetes. The assay was immunoSEQ multiplex PCR, and TCRdb's table has in-frame clones only and misses some. Of 240,000 or so clones listed, approximately 14% were seen once; the top ten hold around 0.019%. The sample taken for sequencing was naive CD4+ T cells from blood. The receptor set was obtained from a man aged 30 to 45 with type 1 diabetes. CDR3s include the opening cysteine and the closing phenylalanine or tryptophan. D genes are given only for firm matches. The size entry is marked missing in some rows and otherwise reads once, few, many or a size class.

TRBV5-4	-	TRBJ1-5	-	CASSLAGDNQPQHF	TGTGCCAGCAGCTTGGCAGGGGACAATCAGCCCCAGCATTTT
TRBV11-2	-	TRBJ2-1	-	CASSLAAAGHRDEQFF	TGTGCCAGCAGCTTAGCCGCGGCGGGGCACCGGGATGAGCAGTTCTTC
TRBV7-2	-	TRBJ2-1	-	CASSSVSEQFF	TGTGCCAGCAGCAGTGTGAGTGAGCAGTTCTTC
TRBV5-1	few	TRBJ1-2	-	CASSLEAVYVWTF	TGCGCCAGCAGCTTGGAGGCGGTCTATGTGTGGACCTTC
TRBV5-1	few	TRBJ2-2	-	CASSLELVNTGELFF	TGCGCCAGCAGCTTGGAACTAGTCAACACCGGGGAGCTGTTTTTT
TRBV21-1	-	TRBJ2-1	-	CASRCGTGGSNEQFF	TGTGCCAGCAGATGTGGGACAGGGGGTAGTAATGAGCAGTTCTTC
TRBV5-1	-	TRBJ2-3	TRBD2	CASSPGGGRADTQYF	TGCGCCAGCAGCCCGGGAGGCGGGAGGGCCGATACGCAGTATTTT
TRBV5-6	few	TRBJ2-5	TRBD1	CASSSDRGETQYF	TGTGCCAGCAGCTCCGACAGGGGAGAGACCCAGTACTTC
TRBV4-1	-	TRBJ1-5	-	CASAEGDSNQPQHF	TGCGCCAGCGCCGAGGGGGATAGCAATCAGCCCCAGCATTTT
TRBV30	-	TRBJ2-7	-	CAWSYFTGSHEQYF	TGTGCCTGGTCCTACTTCACAGGGTCCCACGAGCAGTACTTC
TRBV5-5	-	TRBJ2-5	-	CASSLAPGAGETQYF	TGTGCCAGCAGCTTGGCGCCGGGAGCGGGAGAGACCCAGTACTTC
TRBV25-1	few	TRBJ1-3	-	CASTQDSSGNTIYF	TGTGCCAGCACCCAGGATAGCTCTGGAAACACCATATATTTT
TRBV28	-	TRBJ1-5	-	CASTRGGLHQPQHF	TGTGCCAGCACCCGGGGTGGGTTACATCAGCCCCAGCATTTT
TRBV30	-	TRBJ1-1	TRBD1	CAWARTGDTEAFF	TGTGCCTGGGCGCGGACAGGGGACACTGAAGCTTTCTTT
TRBV9	few	TRBJ2-1	-	CASSVAWTALNEQFF	TGTGCCAGCAGCGTAGCGTGGACAGCGTTGAATGAGCAGTTCTTC
TRBV18	few	TRBJ2-3	-	CASSSTGNTDTQYF	TGTGCCAGCTCATCGACAGGTAACACAGATACGCAGTATTTT
TRBV10-3	-	TRBJ2-6	-	CAILPQTGANVLTF	TGTGCCATCCTACCCCAAACTGGGGCCAACGTCCTGACTTTC
TRBV9	-	TRBJ2-5	TRBD2	CASSVGGRAGAIQETQYF	TGTGCCAGCAGCGTGGGGGGGAGAGCGGGAGCAATCCAAGAGACCCAGTACTTC
TRBV14	few	TRBJ1-3	-	CASSQAQQSTIYF	TGTGCCAGCAGCCAAGCACAGCAGAGCACCATATATTTT
TRBV19	-	TRBJ2-5	TRBD2	CATRTSGKETQYF	TGTGCCACGAGGACTAGCGGTAAAGAGACCCAGTACTTC
TRBV5-1	-	TRBJ1-1	-	CASSLGPSNTEAFF	TGCGCCAGCAGCTTGGGGCCCTCGAACACTGAAGCTTTCTTT
TRBV10-3	-	TRBJ1-1	-	CAISSPQMNTEAFF	TGTGCCATCTCCTCTCCGCAGATGAACACTGAAGCTTTCTTT
TRBV7-9	-	TRBJ1-6	-	CASSLDVYPLHF	TGTGCCAGCAGCTTAGACGTCTACCCCCTCCACTTT
TRBV5-1	-	TRBJ2-5	TRBD1	CASSGGQGQETQYF	TGCGCCAGCAGCGGAGGACAGGGACAAGAGACCCAGTACTTC
TRBV5-4	-	TRBJ2-5	-	CASSTGGGGYRETQYF	TGTGCCAGCAGCACAGGAGGCGGAGGGTATCGAGAGACCCAGTACTTC
TRBV30	few	TRBJ1-3	TRBD1	CAWSGGQSSGNTIYF	TGTGCCTGGAGTGGGGGACAGAGCTCTGGAAACACCATATATTTT
TRBV9	few	TRBJ1-5	-	CASSVGGYNQPQHF	TGTGCCAGCAGCGTAGGGGGCTACAATCAGCCCCAGCATTTT
TRBV2	-	TRBJ1-5	TRBD1	CASSEGNRGPGQPQHF	TGTGCCAGCAGTGAAGGGAACAGGGGGCCTGGTCAGCCCCAGCATTTT
TRBV11-2	few	TRBJ2-6	TRBD1	CASSRGQGSGANVLTF	TGTGCCAGCAGCAGGGGACAGGGGTCGGGGGCCAACGTCCTGACTTTC
TRBV18	few	TRBJ2-1	-	CASSPKAPARGDYNEQFF	TGTGCCAGCTCACCAAAGGCGCCGGCCAGGGGGGACTACAATGAGCAGTTCTTC
TRBV2	few	TRBJ1-5	TRBD1	CASREDRGDNQPQHF	TGTGCCAGCAGGGAGGACAGGGGTGACAATCAGCCCCAGCATTTT
TRBV19	few	TRBJ2-7	TRBD1	CASSTIGDRKSYEQYF	TGTGCCAGTAGTACCATTGGGGACAGAAAGTCCTACGAGCAGTACTTC
TRBV5-1	-	TRBJ2-3	TRBD2	CASSAGRGADTQYF	TGCGCCAGCAGCGCAGGTCGGGGGGCAGATACGCAGTATTTT
TRBV28	-	TRBJ1-2	TRBD1	CASSQPGQGALGYTF	TGTGCCAGCAGTCAGCCGGGACAGGGGGCGTTAGGCTACACCTTC
TRBV4-1	few	TRBJ2-1	TRBD2	CASSQGLDNEQFF	TGCGCCAGCAGCCAGGGACTAGATAATGAGCAGTTCTTC
TRBV7-9	few	TRBJ2-1	TRBD1	CASSPDRQGNEQFF	TGTGCCAGCAGCCCCGACCGACAGGGGAATGAGCAGTTCTTC